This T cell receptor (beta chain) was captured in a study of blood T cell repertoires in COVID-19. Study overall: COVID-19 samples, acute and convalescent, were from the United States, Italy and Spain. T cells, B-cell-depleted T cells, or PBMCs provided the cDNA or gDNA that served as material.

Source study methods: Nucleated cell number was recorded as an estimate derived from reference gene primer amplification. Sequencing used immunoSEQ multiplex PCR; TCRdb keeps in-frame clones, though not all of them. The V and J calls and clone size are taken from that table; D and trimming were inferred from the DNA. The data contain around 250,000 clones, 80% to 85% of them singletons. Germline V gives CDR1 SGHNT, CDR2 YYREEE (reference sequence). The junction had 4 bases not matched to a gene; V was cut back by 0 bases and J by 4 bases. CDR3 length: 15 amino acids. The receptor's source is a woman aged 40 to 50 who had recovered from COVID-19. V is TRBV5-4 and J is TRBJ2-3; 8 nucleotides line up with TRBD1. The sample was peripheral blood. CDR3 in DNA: TGTGCCAGCAGCTTGGAGGACAGGGAGTCAGATACGCAGTATTTT. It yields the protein CASSLEDRESDTQYF.